The 24 T cell receptor beta chains below all came from one sample that was sequenced in a study of blood T cell repertoires in COVID-19. Here immunoSEQ multiplex PCR was the method, and the copy in TCRdb shows in-frame clones only, minus some. The sample holds around 200,000 clones; around 80% are singletons and the top ten take about 14%. Specimen: peripheral blood. The origin of the receptors is a woman in her sixties or seventies with COVID-19, enrolled during active disease.

The V call is TRBV7-2, the J call TRBJ1-2; maybe TRBD1 (6 bases). Germline CDR1 and CDR2: SGHTA and FQGNSA. This CDR3 has 14 amino acids. Trimming left V 2 bases short and J 4 bases short, with 11 bases between. CDR3 DNA sequence: TGTGCCAGCAGCTTATTACAGGGAGTCTATGGCTACACCTTC. Translated, it gives CASSLLQGVYGYTF.

This clone was recorded only once. This sequence joins TRBV7-2 and TRBJ2-7; 7 positions agree with TRBD1. The V segment lost 4 bases and the J segment 3 bases; nucleotides outside the gene matches: 3. Germline loops: CDR1 SGHTA, CDR2 FQGNSA. CDR3 length: 13 amino acids. The CDR3 spells CASSWDSSYEQYF. In nucleotides, the CDR3 is TGTGCCAGCAGCTGGGACAGCAGCTACGAGCAGTACTTC.

This CDR3 is CASSQSRGRDEQYF. Here the CDR3 DNA reads TGTGCCAGCAGCCAATCGAGGGGGCGGGACGAGCAGTACTTC. The chain carries TRBV3-1 (or the pseudogene TRBV3-2) and TRBJ2-7; 7 nucleotides agree with TRBD1. Germline V gene lookup returns CDR1 LGHDT and CDR2 YNNKEL (reference sequence). This CDR3 spans 14 amino acids. Unmatched junction bases numbered 6, after V lost 2 bases and J lost 5 bases.

This rearrangement joins TRBV27 to TRBJ1-5; 7 bases align to TRBD1. This CDR3 has 15 residues. V trimming: 6 bases; J trimming: 0 bases; junction bases outside the gene matches: 5. Germline CDR1 is MNHEY and CDR2 is SMNVEV (reference sequence). This chain's CDR3 is CASRRTGASNQPQHF. The CDR3 DNA sequence: TGTGCCAGCAGAAGAACAGGGGCTAGCAATCAGCCCCAGCATTTT.

Only one count was recorded for this clone. The V and J genes are TRBV7-8 and TRBJ2-3; 8 nucleotides line up with TRBD2. Trimming at V came to 6 bases and at J to 9 bases, leaving 14 bases not matched to a gene. The CDR3 has 15 residues. Germline CDR1 and CDR2: SGHVS and FQNEAQ. The DNA of the CDR3 is TGTGCCAGCAGTTACACGGGGGGGCCAAGTTACACGCAGTATTTT. This sequence encodes CASSYTGGPSYTQYF.

The gene calls are TRBV24-1 and TRBJ2-5; TRBD2 aligns across 9 bases. The V and J ends lost 6 bases and 5 bases, in that order; junction bases with no gene match: 6. The germline V gene has CDR1 KGHDR and CDR2 SFDVKD. This CDR3 spans 14 amino acids. As DNA, the CDR3 is TGTGCCACCAGTAATAGCGGGAGTTTGGAGACCCAGTACTTC. Its translation is CATSNSGSLETQYF.

This rearrangement joins TRBV7-2 to TRBJ2-7; 15 bases line up with TRBD2. Germline V gene data show CDR1 as SGHTA and CDR2 as FQGNSA. The CDR3 extends over 18 amino acids. With V trimmed by 4 bases and J by 2 bases, 9 bases remained unmatched. The CDR3 protein is CASSSRTSGRATPYEQYF. The CDR3 nucleotides read TGTGCCAGCAGCTCCAGGACTAGCGGGAGGGCCACCCCCTACGAGCAGTACTTC.

The gene calls are TRBV27 and TRBJ2-4, with 15 positions matching TRBD2. The trim removed 5 bases at V and 1 base at J, leaving 3 bases unmatched. The CDR3 is 17 amino acids. CDR1 and CDR2 from the germline V gene are MNHEY and SMNVEV (reference sequence). This chain's CDR3 is CASSPGTSGRAKNIQYF. The CDR3 DNA reads as TGTGCCAGCAGTCCGGGGACTAGCGGGAGGGCCAAAAACATTCAGTACTTC.

This chain uses TRBV7-9 with TRBJ2-1; 8 bases line up with TRBD1. The CDR3 length is 16 residues. Germline V lookup: CDR1 SEHNR, CDR2 FQNEAQ (reference sequence). J gave up 7 bases and V 4 bases, and 12 bases lay outside the gene matches. The CDR3: CASSSATGTGNNEQFF. The DNA of the CDR3 is TGTGCCAGCAGCTCCGCAACCGGGACAGGAAATAATGAGCAGTTCTTC. The variable domain in full, completed from reference TRBV7-9 and TRBJ2-1, reads DTGVSQNPRHKITKRGQNVTFRCDPISEHNRLYWYRQTLGQGPEFLTYFQNEAQLEKSRLLSDRFSAERPKGSFSTLEIQRTEQGDSAMYLCASSSATGTGNNEQFFGPGTRLTVL.

This rearrangement joins TRBV4-2 to TRBJ2-7, with a weak D call TRBD1 (6 bases). The CDR3 loop spans 15 amino acids. The germline gives CDR1 LGHNA, CDR2 YNFKEQ. The V gene lost 0 bases and the J gene lost 0 bases, with 9 bases spanning the gap. The CDR3 protein is CASSQDNRASYEQYF. CDR3 nucleotides: TGTGCCAGCAGCCAAGATAACAGGGCCTCCTACGAGCAGTACTTC.

The chain couples TRBV5-1 to TRBJ1-3, with D uncertain. From germline, CDR1 is SGHRS and CDR2 YFSETQ. The CDR3 totals 14 residues. The germline V and J ends were trimmed by 0 bases and 7 bases, with 11 bases remaining between them. The CDR3 nucleotides read TGCGCCAGCAGCTTGGACTCAGGCTCGAACACCATATATTTT. Amino acids: CASSLDSGSNTIYF.

The chain has TRBV7-9 and TRBJ2-5; D might be TRBD1 (6 bases). Trimming removed 1 base at V and 7 bases at J, with 10 bases between. The germline gives CDR1 SEHNR, CDR2 FQNEAQ (reference sequence). The CDR3 is 13 residues long. DNA for the CDR3: TGTGCCAGCAGCTTAGTTGAAGGGGGGACCCAGTACTTC. Its protein product is CASSLVEGGTQYF.

This chain joins TRBV4-2 and TRBJ1-1; 8 bases line up with TRBD1. Germline trimming cut 8 bases from V and 6 bases from J; bases unmatched to any gene: 5. Germline V gene sequence: CDR1 LGHNA, CDR2 YNFKEQ. This CDR3 comprises 12 residues. The CDR3 DNA reads as TGTGCCAGCGCGACAGGGGCGGCTGAAGCTTTCTTT. Its translation: CASATGAAEAFF.

DNA for the CDR3: TGTGCCAGCAGCCCCGATGGGACAGGGAATTACGAGCAGTACTTC. Translation: CASSPDGTGNYEQYF. V and J are TRBV7-9 and TRBJ2-7, with 9 bases lining up with TRBD1. In germline, CDR1 is SEHNR, CDR2 FQNEAQ (reference sequence). The trim removed 5 bases at V and 4 bases at J, leaving 9 bases unmatched. This CDR3 contains 15 residues.

J is TRBJ1-3 and V is TRBV30, with D perhaps TRBD1 (5 bases). The CDR3 is 12 amino acids. Trimming removed 4 bases at V and 8 bases at J, with 12 bases between. The germline CDR1 and CDR2 sequences are GTSNPN and SVGIG (reference sequence). The CDR3 region has the DNA TGTGCCTGGACCAGGGATGCGGACACCATATATTTT. It specifies CAWTRDADTIYF.

This chain uses TRBV19 with TRBJ1-5, with TRBD1 matching over 9 bases. With V trimmed by 7 bases and J by 5 bases, 9 bases remained unmatched. The CDR3 consists of 15 residues. Germline V gene lookup returns CDR1 LNHDA and CDR2 SQIVND (reference sequence). The CDR3 DNA sequence: TGTGCCAGTAAAGGGTTAAGACAGGGGGATCAGCCCCAGCATTTT. It codes for CASKGLRQGDQPQHF.

The J gene is TRBJ2-3, the V gene TRBV6-5; 7 nucleotides line up with TRBD1. The V gene's germline CDR1 is MNHEY and CDR2 SVGAGI. The CDR3 extends over 15 amino acids. The J segment lost 3 bases and the V segment lost 2 bases, leaving 5 bases of the junction unmatched. In DNA, the CDR3 is TGTGCCAGCAGTTACCTGGGACAGAGGACAGATACGCAGTATTTT. Translated: CASSYLGQRTDTQYF.

This CDR3 is CASRPAGGGSKNTIYF. The CDR3 coding sequence is TGTGCCAGCAGGCCCGCTGGGGGGGGCTCGAAGAACACCATATATTTT. The genes are TRBV6-6 and TRBJ1-3; perhaps TRBD1 as D (6 bases). The length of the CDR3 is 16 residues. Trimming took off 6 bases at V and 7 bases at J, with 22 bases between the two ends. Germline V CDR1 and CDR2: MNHNY, SVGAGI (reference sequence).

The CDR3 DNA is TGCAGCTCATACGGACAGGGTCCGACTGAAGCTTTCTTT. It translates to CSSYGQGPTEAFF. The chain is built from TRBV29-1 and TRBJ1-1; 8 bases are shared with TRBD1. Germline V lookup: CDR1 SQVTM, CDR2 ANQGSEA. The CDR3 loop spans 13 amino acids. Trimming removed 8 bases from V and 5 bases from J; junction bases left unmatched: 10.

The V call is TRBV18, the J call TRBJ2-5; no clear D. Germline values: CDR1 KGHSH, CDR2 LQKENI. Trimming cost V 2 bases and J 5 bases, with 9 bases left between them. This CDR3 contains 13 residues. The CDR3: CASSPEVGETQYF. The CDR3 region has the DNA TGTGCCAGCTCACCAGAGGTCGGGGAGACCCAGTACTTC.

This clone was detected only once. The chain couples TRBV27 to TRBJ2-2; D might be TRBD2 (6 bases). Per germline, CDR1 MNHEY and CDR2 SMNVEV (reference sequence). The CDR3 has 18 residues. V gave up 3 bases and J gave up 3 bases, with 20 bases separating them. CDR3 residues: CASSFKTRYNLDTGELFF. The CDR3 DNA reads as TGTGCCAGCAGTTTTAAGACTAGATATAATCTCGACACCGGGGAGCTGTTTTTT.

The chain couples TRBV18 to TRBJ1-2; no reliable D call. The germline gives CDR1 KGHSH, CDR2 LQKENI. V lost 3 bases, J lost 4 bases, and 6 bases lay in between. The length of the CDR3 is 12 residues. This CDR3 is CASSPEGYGYTF. The CDR3 coding sequence is TGTGCCAGCTCACCCGAGGGCTATGGCTACACCTTC.

As to this clone: Different DNA sequences within this sample yield the same CDR3. The V gene is TRBV7-3, the J gene TRBJ2-5; TRBD2 agrees at 7 bases. CDR3 length: 15 amino acids. V dropped 3 bases and J dropped 5; count of bases not matched to a gene: 9. Germline-derived CDR1 and CDR2 are SGHTA and FQGTGA. The CDR3 nucleotides read TGTGCCAGCAGCTTGAACCCGGGGCGGGAGGAGACCCAGTACTTC. Translated, it gives CASSLNPGREETQYF.

V is TRBV5-4 and J is TRBJ1-2, with D perhaps matching TRBD1 (6 bases). CDR1 is SGHNT, CDR2 YYREEE, per germline (reference sequence). The V and J ends lost 6 bases and 4 bases respectively, with 16 bases between them. CDR3 length: 14 residues. The CDR3: CASTIGDTSYGYTF. CDR3 DNA: TGTGCCAGCACCATCGGGGACACTAGCTATGGCTACACCTTC.